These 13 T cell receptor beta chains were all obtained from the same sample, sequenced in a study of blood T cell repertoires in COVID-19 (dated by TCRdb to about 2020). Libraries were constructed by the immunoSEQ multiplex PCR assay. This immuneACCESS table, as held by TCRdb, lists in-frame sequences with V and J called but not all clones. Of the missing ones, under half trace to an unresolved V gene in checked studies; the others have no known cause. For this sample the table gives some 490,000 clones, of which 80% to 90% were detected only once. The ten largest clones add up to approximately 2.9% of the sample. Source material: peripheral blood. The receptors stem from a human donor in a cohort sampled during active COVID-19.

The CDR3 loop is CAWSKGSPKAFF. DNA for the CDR3: TGTGCCTGGTCGAAGGGGTCACCTAAAGCTTTCTTT. V is TRBV30 and J is TRBJ1-1, with D perhaps matching TRBD1 (5 bases). The CDR3 totals 12 residues. Trimming removed 5 bases at V and 9 bases at J, with 16 bases between. Germline-derived CDR1 and CDR2 are GTSNPN and SVGIG (reference sequence).

This chain uses TRBV11-2 with TRBJ1-3, with a weak D call TRBD1 (5 bases). The CDR3 contains 15 residues. Trimming took off 5 bases at V and 0 bases at J, with 11 bases between the two ends. The germline gives CDR1 SGHAT, CDR2 FQNNGV. CDR3 amino acids: CASSPGGGSGNTIYF. As DNA, the CDR3 is TGTGCCAGCAGCCCTGGGGGAGGCTCTGGAAACACCATATATTTT.

The chain employs TRBV30 and TRBJ1-5; D remains ambiguous. CDR1 and CDR2 from the germline V gene are GTSNPN and SVGIG (reference sequence). The CDR3 spans 13 residues. Trimming stripped 1 base from V and 1 base from J, with 5 bases between. The CDR3 coding sequence is TGTGCCTGGAGTGGCAGGAGCAATCAGCCCCAGCATTTT. This sequence encodes CAWSGRSNQPQHF.

The rearrangement uses TRBV5-1 and TRBJ2-1; TRBD2 might be the D (5 bases). There are 14 residues in the CDR3. Germline V gene data show CDR1 as SGHRS and CDR2 as YFSETQ. With 1 base removed from V and 6 bases from J, the gap between germline ends came to 11 bases. The CDR3 DNA is TGCGCCAGCAGCTTGCCCCTAGCAGTCAATGAGCAGTTCTTC. Protein sequence: CASSLPLAVNEQFF.

The chain employs TRBV21-1 and TRBJ1-5. TRBV21-1 is designated a pseudogene. The CDR3 covers 18 residues. The CDR3 DNA is TGTGCCAGCAGCTCCCCGACGGAGATACATGATCTTTATCAGCCCCAGCATTTT. It encodes CASSSPTEIHDLYQPQHF.

V usage is TRBV5-4 and J usage is TRBJ2-7, with D maybe TRBD1 (6 bases). Germline values: CDR1 SGHNT, CDR2 YYREEE (reference sequence). The CDR3 loop spans 17 amino acids. The ends were cut back, 3 bases at V and 0 bases at J, with 19 bases in the middle. The CDR3 region is CASSCGTGHQSSYEQYF. The CDR3 bases are TGTGCCAGCAGCTGTGGGACGGGACACCAGAGCTCCTACGAGCAGTACTTC.

The J gene is TRBJ1-1, the V gene TRBV30; D unresolved. Germline assignment: CDR1 GTSNPN and CDR2 SVGIG (reference sequence). This CDR3 contains 13 residues. V lost 6 bases and J 1 base, leaving 12 bases between the germline ends. The CDR3 nucleotides read TGTGCCTGTGGGCGTCAGACGAACACTGAAGCTTTCTTT. This translates into CACGRQTNTEAFF.

The chain is built from TRBV30 and TRBJ1-3; D might be TRBD1 (6 bases). Trimming shortened V by 5 bases and J by 3 bases, and 17 bases separated the two germline ends. CDR3 length equals 15 residues. Looked up from germline, CDR1 is GTSNPN and CDR2 is SVGIG (reference sequence). The CDR3 bases are TGTGCCTGGTTCCGCGAGGACAGACGTGGAAACACCATATATTTT. It encodes CAWFREDRRGNTIYF.

The chain has TRBV11-2 and TRBJ2-7; 7 nucleotides agree with TRBD2. The CDR3 consists of 16 residues. V dropped 1 base and J dropped 1; count of bases not matched to a gene: 7. The V gene's germline CDR1 is SGHAT and CDR2 FQNNGV. The CDR3 bases are TGTGCCAGCAGCTTAGTAGGTGCTAGCGGTTCCTACGAGCAGTACTTC. It codes for CASSLVGASGSYEQYF.

This clone has a count of ten or more. The gene calls are TRBV7-2 and TRBJ1-6; D remains ambiguous. This CDR3 is built from 16 residues. Germline CDR1 is SGHTA and CDR2 is FQGNSA. V lost 2 bases and J lost 7, with 15 bases in between. Here the CDR3 reads CASSLFSRPINSPLHF. CDR3 coding DNA: TGTGCCAGCAGCTTATTTTCCAGGCCCATCAATTCACCCCTCCACTTT.

This chain links TRBV5-1 with TRBJ1-1; no firm D call. This CDR3 contains 13 residues. CDR1 and CDR2 (germline): SGHRS, YFSETQ. V lost 0 bases and J 7 bases, leaving 10 bases between the germline ends. The CDR3 DNA reads TGCGCCAGCAGCTTGGATACAGCCCTTGAAGCTTTCTTT. Translated, it gives CASSLDTALEAFF. Looking up the rest from reference TRBV5-1 and TRBJ1-1 gives the full variable domain: KAGVTQTPRYLIKTRGQQVTLSCSPISGHRSVSWYQQTPGQGLQFLFEYFSETQRNKGNFPGRFSGRQFSNSRSEMNVSTLELGDSALYLCASSLDTALEAFFGQGTRLTVV.

The chain couples TRBV7-2 to TRBJ2-3; no clear D gene. With 0 bases removed from V and 3 bases from J, the gap between germline ends came to 4 bases. In germline, CDR1 is SGHTA, CDR2 FQGNSA. CDR3 length equals 13 residues. CDR3 in DNA: TGTGCCAGCAGCTTAGCGCGGACAGATACGCAGTATTTT. It is translated as CASSLARTDTQYF.

This chain uses TRBV5-4 with TRBJ1-1, with 9 bases identical to TRBD1. V lost 0 bases to trimming and J lost 5 bases; unmatched junction nucleotides: 11. From germline, CDR1 is SGHNT and CDR2 YYREEE (reference sequence). This CDR3 region has 17 residues. The DNA of the CDR3 is TGTGCCAGCAGCTTGGGGGTTTTAAGGACAGGGGATACTGAAGCTTTCTTT. Residues: CASSLGVLRTGDTEAFF.